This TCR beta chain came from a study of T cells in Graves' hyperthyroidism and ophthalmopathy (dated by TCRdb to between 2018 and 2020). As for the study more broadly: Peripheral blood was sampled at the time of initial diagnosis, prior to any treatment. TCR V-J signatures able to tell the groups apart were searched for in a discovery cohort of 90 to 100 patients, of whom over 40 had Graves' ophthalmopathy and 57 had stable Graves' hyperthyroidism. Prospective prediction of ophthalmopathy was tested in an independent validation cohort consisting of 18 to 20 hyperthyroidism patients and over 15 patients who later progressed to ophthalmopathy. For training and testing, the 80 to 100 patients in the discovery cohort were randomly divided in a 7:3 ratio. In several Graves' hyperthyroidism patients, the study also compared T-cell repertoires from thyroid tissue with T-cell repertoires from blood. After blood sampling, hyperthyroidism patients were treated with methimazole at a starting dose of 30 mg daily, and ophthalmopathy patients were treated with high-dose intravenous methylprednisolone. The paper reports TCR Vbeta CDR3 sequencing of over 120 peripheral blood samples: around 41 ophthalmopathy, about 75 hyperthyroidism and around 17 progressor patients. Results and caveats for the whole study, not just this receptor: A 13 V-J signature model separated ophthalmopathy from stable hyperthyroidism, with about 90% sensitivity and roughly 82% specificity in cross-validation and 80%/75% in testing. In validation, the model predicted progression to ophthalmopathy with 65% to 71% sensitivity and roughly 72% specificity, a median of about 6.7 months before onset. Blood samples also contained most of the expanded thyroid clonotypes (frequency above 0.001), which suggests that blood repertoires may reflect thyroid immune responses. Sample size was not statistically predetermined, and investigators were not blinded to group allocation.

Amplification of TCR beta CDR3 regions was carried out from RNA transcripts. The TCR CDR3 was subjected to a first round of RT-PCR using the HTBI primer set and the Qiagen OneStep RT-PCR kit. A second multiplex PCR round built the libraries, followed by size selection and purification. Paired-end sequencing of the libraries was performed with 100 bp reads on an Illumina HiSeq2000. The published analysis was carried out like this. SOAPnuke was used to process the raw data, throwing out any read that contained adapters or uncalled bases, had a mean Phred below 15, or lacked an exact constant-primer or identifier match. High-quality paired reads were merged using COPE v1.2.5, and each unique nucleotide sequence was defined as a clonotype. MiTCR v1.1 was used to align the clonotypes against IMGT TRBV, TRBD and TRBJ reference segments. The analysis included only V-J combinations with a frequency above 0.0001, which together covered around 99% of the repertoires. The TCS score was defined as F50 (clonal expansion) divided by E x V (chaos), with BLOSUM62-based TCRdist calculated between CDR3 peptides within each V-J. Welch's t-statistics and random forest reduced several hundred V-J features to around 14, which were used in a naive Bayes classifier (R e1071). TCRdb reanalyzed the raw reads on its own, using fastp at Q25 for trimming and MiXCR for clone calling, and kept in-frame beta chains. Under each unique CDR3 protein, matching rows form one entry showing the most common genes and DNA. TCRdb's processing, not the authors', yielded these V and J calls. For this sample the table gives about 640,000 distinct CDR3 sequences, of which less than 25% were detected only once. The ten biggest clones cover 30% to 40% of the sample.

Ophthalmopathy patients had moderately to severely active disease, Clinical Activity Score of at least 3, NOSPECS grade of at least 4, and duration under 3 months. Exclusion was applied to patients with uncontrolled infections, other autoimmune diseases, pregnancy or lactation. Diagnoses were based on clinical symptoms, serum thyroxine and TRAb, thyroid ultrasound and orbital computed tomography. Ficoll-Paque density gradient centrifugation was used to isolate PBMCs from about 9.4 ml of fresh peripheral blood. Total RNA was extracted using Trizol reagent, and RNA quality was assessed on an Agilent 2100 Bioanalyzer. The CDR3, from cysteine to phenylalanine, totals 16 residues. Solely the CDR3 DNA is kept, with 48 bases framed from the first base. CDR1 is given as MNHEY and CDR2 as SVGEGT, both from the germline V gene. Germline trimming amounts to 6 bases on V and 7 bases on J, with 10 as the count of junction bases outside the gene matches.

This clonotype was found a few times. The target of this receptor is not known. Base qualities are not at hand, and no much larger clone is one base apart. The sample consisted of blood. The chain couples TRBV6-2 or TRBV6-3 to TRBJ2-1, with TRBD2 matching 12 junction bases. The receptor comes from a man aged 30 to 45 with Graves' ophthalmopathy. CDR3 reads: CASSGVWLAGGNEQFF. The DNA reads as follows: TGTGCCAGCAGCGGGGTTTGGCTAGCGGGAGGGAATGAGCAGTTCTTC.